This TCR beta chain came from a study of graft-versus-host responses after intestinal transplantation. Details on this clone: Its antigen remains unidentified.

Sequenced by immunoSEQ multiplex PCR; TCRdb stores in-frame clones only, minus some. The data show roughly 89,000 clones, with 80% to 95% seen just once and 0.15% to 0.2% held by the top ten. Germline loops: CDR1 KGHSH, CDR2 LQKENI. Unmatched junction bases numbered 12, after V lost 4 bases and J lost 3 bases. The CDR3 loop spans 17 amino acids. Here the sequenced sample was unstimulated CD4+ T cells sorted from spleen or lymph node cells, taken before intestinal transplant. This TCR derives from a human donor who received an intestinal transplant. The chain is built from TRBV18 and TRBJ1-2, with TRBD1 matching 9 bases. This CDR3 reads CASSHAQGAGIHYGYTF. Written as DNA, the CDR3 is TGTGCCAGCTCACACGCACAGGGGGCCGGAATACACTATGGCTACACCTTC.